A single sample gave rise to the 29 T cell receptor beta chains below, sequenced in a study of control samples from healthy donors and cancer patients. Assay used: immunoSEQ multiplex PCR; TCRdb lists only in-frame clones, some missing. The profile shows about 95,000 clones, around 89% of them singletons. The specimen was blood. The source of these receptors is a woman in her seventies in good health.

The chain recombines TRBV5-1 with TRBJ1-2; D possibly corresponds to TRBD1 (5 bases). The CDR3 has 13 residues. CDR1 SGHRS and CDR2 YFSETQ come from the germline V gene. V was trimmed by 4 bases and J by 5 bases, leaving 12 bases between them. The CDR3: CASSTGVGYGYTF. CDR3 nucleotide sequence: TGCGCCAGCAGCACGGGGGTCGGTTATGGCTACACCTTC.

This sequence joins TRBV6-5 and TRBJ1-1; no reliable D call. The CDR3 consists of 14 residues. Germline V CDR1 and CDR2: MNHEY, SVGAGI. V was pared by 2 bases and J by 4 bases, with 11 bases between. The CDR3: CASSYQKYGTEAFF. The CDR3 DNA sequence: TGTGCCAGCAGTTACCAGAAGTATGGCACTGAAGCTTTCTTT.

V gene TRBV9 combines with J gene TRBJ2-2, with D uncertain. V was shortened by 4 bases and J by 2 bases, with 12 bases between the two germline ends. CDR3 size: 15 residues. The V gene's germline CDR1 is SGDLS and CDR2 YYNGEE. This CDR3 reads CASSSPTVNTGELFF. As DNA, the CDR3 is TGTGCCAGCAGCTCCCCTACGGTAAACACCGGGGAGCTGTTTTTT.

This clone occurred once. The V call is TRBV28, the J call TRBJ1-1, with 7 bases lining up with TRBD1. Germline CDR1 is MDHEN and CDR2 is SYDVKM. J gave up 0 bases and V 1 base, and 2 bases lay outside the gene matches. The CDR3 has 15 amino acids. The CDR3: CASSLFQGVNTEAFF. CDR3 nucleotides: TGTGCCAGCAGTTTATTTCAGGGGGTGAACACTGAAGCTTTCTTT.

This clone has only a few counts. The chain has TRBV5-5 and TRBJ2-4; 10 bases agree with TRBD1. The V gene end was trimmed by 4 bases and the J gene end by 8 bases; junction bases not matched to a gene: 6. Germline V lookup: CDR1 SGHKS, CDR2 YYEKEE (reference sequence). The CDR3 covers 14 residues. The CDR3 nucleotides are TGTGCCAGCAGCCGAGGGACAGGGGTGGACATTCAGTACTTC. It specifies CASSRGTGVDIQYF.

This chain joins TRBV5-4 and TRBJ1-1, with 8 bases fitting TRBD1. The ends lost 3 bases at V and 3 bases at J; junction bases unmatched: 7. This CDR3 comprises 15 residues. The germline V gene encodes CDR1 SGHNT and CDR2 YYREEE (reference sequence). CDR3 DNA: TGTGCCAGCAGCTCCCCGGGACAGGCTCACACTGAAGCTTTCTTT. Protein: CASSSPGQAHTEAFF.

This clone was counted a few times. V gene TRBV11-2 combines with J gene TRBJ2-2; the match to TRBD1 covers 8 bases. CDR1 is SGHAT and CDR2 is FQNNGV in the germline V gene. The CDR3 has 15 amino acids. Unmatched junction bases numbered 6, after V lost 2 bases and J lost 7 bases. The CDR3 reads CASSLWQGANGELFF. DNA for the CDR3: TGTGCCAGCAGCTTATGGCAGGGGGCCAACGGGGAGCTGTTTTTT.

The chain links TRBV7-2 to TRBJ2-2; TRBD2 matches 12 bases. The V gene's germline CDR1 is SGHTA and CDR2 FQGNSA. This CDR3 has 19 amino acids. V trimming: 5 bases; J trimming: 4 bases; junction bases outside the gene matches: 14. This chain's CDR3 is CASSPGTSGPAMSTGELFF. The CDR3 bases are TGTGCCAGCAGCCCGGGGACTAGCGGGCCTGCAATGAGCACCGGGGAGCTGTTTTTT.

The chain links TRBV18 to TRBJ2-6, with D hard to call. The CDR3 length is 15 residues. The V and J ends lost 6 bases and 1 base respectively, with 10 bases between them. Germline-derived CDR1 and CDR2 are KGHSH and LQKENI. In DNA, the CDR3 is TGTGCCAGCTCCCAGGTGATGTCTGGGGCCAACGTCCTGACTTTC. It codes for CASSQVMSGANVLTF.

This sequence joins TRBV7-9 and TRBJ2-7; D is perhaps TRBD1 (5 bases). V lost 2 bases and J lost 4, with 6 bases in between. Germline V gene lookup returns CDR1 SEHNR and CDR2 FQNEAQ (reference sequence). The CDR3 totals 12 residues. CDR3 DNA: TGTGCCAGCAGCTTAAGACAGTACGAGCAGTACTTC. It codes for CASSLRQYEQYF.

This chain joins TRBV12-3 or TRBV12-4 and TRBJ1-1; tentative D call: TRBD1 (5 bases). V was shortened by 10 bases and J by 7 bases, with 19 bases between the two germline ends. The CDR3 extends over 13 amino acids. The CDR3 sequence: CATLSWGRGEAFF. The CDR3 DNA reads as TGTGCCACGTTGTCTTGGGGACGGGGTGAAGCTTTCTTT.

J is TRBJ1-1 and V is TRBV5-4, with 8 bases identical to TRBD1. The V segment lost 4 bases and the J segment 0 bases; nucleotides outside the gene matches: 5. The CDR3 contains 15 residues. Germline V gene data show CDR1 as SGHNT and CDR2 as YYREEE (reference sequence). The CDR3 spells CASSTTTGVNTEAFF. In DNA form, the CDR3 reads TGTGCCAGCAGCACCACGACAGGGGTGAACACTGAAGCTTTCTTT.

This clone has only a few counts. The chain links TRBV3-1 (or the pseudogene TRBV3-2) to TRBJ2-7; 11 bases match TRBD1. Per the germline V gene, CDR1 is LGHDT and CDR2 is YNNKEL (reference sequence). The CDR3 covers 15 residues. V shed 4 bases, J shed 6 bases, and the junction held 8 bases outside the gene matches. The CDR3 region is CASSPFTGTGGEQYF. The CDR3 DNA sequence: TGTGCCAGCAGCCCGTTTACCGGGACAGGGGGCGAGCAGTACTTC.

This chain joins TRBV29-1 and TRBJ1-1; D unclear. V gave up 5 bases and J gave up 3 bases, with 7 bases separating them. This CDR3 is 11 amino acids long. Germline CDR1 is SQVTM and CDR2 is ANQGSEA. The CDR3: CSVIPDTEAFF. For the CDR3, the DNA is TGCAGCGTTATCCCGGACACTGAAGCTTTCTTT. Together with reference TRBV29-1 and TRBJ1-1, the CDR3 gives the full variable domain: SAVISQKPSRDICQRGTSLTIQCQVDSQVTMMFWYRQQPGQSLTLIATANQGSEATYESGFVIDKFPISRPNLTFSTLTVSNMSPEDSSIYLCSVIPDTEAFFGQGTRLTVV.

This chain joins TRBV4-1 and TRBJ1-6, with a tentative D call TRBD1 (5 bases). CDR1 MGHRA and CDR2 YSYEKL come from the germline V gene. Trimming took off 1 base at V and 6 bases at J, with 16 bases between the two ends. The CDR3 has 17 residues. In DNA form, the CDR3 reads TGCGCCAGCAGCCAAGCGGGGGGACGGGGGATTAATTCACCCCTCCACTTT. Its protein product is CASSQAGGRGINSPLHF.

CDR3 in DNA: TGTGCCAGCAGCTACCAGCGGGAGGGTTACAATGAGCAGTTCTTC. Residues: CASSYQREGYNEQFF. The chain recombines TRBV11-2 with TRBJ2-1; 10 bases map to TRBD2. Germline assignment: CDR1 SGHAT and CDR2 FQNNGV. The J segment lost 4 bases and the V segment lost 4 bases, leaving 4 bases of the junction unmatched. The CDR3 is 15 amino acids.

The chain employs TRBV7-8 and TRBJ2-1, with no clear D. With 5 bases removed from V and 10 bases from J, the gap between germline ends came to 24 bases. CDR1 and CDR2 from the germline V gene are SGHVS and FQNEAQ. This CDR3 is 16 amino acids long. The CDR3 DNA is TGTGCCAGCAGCCGCACTTTGGTGGCCCGTGGTGGGGAGCAGTTCTTC. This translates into CASSRTLVARGGEQFF.

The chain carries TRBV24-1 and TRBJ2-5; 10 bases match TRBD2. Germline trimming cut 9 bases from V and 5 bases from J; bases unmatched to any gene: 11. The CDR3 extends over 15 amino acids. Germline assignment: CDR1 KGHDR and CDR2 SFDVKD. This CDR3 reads CATWRSGRAWETQYF. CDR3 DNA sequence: TGTGCCACCTGGAGAAGCGGGAGGGCCTGGGAGACCCAGTACTTC.

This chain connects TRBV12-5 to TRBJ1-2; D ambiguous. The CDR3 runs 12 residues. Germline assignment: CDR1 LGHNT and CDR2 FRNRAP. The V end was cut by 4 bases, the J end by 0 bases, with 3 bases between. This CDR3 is CASGSANYGYTF. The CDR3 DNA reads TGTGCTAGTGGTTCAGCTAACTATGGCTACACCTTC.

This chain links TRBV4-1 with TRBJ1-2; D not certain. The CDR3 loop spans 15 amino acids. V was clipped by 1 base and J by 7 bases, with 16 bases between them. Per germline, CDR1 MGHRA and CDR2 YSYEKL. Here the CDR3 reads CASSQGTEPYGGYTF. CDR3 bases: TGCGCCAGCAGCCAAGGAACAGAGCCCTATGGTGGCTACACCTTC.

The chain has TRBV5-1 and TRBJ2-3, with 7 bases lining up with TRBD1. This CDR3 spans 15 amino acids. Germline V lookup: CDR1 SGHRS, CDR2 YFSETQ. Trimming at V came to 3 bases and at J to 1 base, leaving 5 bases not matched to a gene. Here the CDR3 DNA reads TGCGCCAGCAGCTCACAGGGGCTTGGCACAGATACGCAGTATTTT. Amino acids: CASSSQGLGTDTQYF.

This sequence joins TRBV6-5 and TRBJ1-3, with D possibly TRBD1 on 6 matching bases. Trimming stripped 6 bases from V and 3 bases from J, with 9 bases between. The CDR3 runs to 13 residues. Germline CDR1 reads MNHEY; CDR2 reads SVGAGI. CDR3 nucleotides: TGTGCCAGCAGATCGACAGGTGGAAACACCATATATTTT. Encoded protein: CASRSTGGNTIYF.

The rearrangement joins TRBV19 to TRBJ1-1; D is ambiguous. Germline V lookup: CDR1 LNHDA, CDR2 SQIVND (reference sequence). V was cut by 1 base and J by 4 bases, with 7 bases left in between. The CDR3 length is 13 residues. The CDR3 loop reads CASSIVAGTEAFF. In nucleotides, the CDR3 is TGTGCCAGTAGTATAGTGGCGGGCACTGAAGCTTTCTTT.

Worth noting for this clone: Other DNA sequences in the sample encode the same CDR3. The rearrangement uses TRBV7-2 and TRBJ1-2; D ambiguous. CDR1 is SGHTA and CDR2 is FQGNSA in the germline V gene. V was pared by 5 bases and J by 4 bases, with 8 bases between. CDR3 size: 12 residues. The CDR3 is CASSPPPYGYTF. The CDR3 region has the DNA TGTGCCAGCAGCCCGCCTCCCTATGGCTACACCTTC.

In DNA form, the CDR3 reads TGCGCCAGCAGCCAAGATTTGGGGAGGGAGGAGACCCAGTACTTC. Amino acids: CASSQDLGREETQYF. The rearrangement links TRBV4-3 to TRBJ2-5; 7 positions match TRBD2. V was pared by 0 bases and J by 5 bases, with 6 bases of the junction left unmatched. Germline V gives CDR1 LGHNA, CDR2 YSLEER. CDR3 size: 15 residues.

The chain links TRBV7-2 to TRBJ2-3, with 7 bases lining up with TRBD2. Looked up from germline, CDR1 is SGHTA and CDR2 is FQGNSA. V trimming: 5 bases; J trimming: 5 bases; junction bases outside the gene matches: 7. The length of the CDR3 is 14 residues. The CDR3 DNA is TGTGCCAGCAGCCTTGGACTAGTGGGAGATACGCAGTATTTT. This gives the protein CASSLGLVGDTQYF.

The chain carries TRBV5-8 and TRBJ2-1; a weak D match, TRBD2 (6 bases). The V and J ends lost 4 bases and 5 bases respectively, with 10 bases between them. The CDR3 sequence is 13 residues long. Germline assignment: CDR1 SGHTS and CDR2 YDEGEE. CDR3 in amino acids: CASSRWRDNEQFF. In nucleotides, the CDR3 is TGTGCCAGCAGCCGTTGGAGGGACAATGAGCAGTTCTTC.

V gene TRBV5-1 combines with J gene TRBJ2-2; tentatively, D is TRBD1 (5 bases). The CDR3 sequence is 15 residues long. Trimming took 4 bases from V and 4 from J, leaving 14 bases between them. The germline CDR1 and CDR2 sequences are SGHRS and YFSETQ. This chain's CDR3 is CASSRGPPSTGELFF. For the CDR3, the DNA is TGCGCCAGCAGCAGGGGTCCCCCGAGCACCGGGGAGCTGTTTTTT. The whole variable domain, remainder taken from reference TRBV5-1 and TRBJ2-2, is KAGVTQTPRYLIKTRGQQVTLSCSPISGHRSVSWYQQTPGQGLQFLFEYFSETQRNKGNFPGRFSGRQFSNSRSEMNVSTLELGDSALYLCASSRGPPSTGELFFGEGSRLTVL.

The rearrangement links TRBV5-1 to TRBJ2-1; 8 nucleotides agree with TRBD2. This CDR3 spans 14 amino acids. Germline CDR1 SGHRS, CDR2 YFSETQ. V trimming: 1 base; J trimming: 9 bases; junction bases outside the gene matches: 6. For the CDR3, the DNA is TGCGCCAGCAGCTTGAGCGGGGGTTTCGGTGAGCAGTTCTTC. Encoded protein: CASSLSGGFGEQFF.